The clone carrying this T cell receptor (beta chain) was seen many times. This sample was taken from a study of regulatory T cells in long-lasting Graves disease. After removal of 1 base from V and 6 bases from J, the junction contained 7 bases not matched to a gene. The CDR3 is made up of 15 amino acids. The germline CDR1 and CDR2 sequences are SEHNR and FQNEAQ (reference sequence). Libraries of TCR beta came from iRepertoire HTBI primers plus Arm-PCR of CDR3 regions. TCRdb re-derived calls from the multiplex PCR reads in MiXCR, one entry per CDR3 protein. In the table there are about 500,000 distinct CDR3 sequences, about 16% of which are singletons. The time point here: newly diagnosed GD, antithyroid drugs for less than 3 months. The TCR library was made from RNA extracted from PBMCs. This same sample was also part of a study on T cells in Graves' hyperthyroidism and ophthalmopathy. As that report states: For the diagnoses, clinical symptoms, serum thyroxine and TRAb, thyroid ultrasound and orbital computed tomography were used.

The V and J genes are TRBV7-9 and TRBJ1-2, with TRBD1 matching 8 bases. This sequence was found in a man in his forties or fifties with Graves disease. The sequenced sample was peripheral blood mononuclear cells (PBMCs), obtained at new diagnosis, from a patient treated with antithyroid drugs. CDR3 bases: TGTGCCAGCAGCTTAGAGTGGGACAGGACAAATGGCTACACCTTC. Translated, it gives CASSLEWDRTNGYTF.